The following is a T cell receptor beta chain sequence with its context. Trimming removed 3 bases at V and 2 bases at J, with 13 bases between. Germline-derived CDR1 and CDR2 are MNHEY and SMNVEV (reference sequence). The CDR3 totals 15 residues. The data were taken from a study of T-cell memory formation after mild COVID-19. TCRdb fed the 5' RACE reads into MiXCR, producing one record per CDR3 protein. Found here are roughly 280,000 distinct CDR3 sequences, roughly 15% of them singletons; the top ten hold roughly 23%. This receptor was obtained from a man between 18 and 35 years old who had mild COVID-19 (a few samples of this study predate the infection). Cell type and time point are not known. This chain links TRBV27 with TRBJ1-1; possibly TRBD1 for D (5 bases). The specimen was PBMCs or a T cell subset sorted from them (not recorded which). In DNA form, the CDR3 reads TGTGCCAGCAGTTTCGCCAGGGAGACAAACACTGAAGCTTTCTTT. Translation: CASSFARETNTEAFF.